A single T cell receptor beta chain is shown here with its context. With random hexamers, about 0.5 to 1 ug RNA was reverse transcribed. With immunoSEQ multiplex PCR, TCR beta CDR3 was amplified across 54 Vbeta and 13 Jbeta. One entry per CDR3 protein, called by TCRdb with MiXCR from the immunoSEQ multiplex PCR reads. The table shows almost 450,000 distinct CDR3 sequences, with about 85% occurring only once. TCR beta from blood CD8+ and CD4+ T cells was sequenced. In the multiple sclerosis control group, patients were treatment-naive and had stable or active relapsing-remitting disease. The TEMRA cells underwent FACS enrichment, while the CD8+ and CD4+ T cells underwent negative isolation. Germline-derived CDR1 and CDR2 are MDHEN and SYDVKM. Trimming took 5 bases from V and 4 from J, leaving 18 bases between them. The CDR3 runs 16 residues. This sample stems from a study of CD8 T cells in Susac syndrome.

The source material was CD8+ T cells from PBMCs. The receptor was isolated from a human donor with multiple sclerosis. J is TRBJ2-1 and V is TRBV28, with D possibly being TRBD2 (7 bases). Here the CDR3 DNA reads TGTGCCAGCAGTGTCTTGGGGGCGGGAGCATACAATGAGCAGTTCTTC. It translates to CASSVLGAGAYNEQFF.